The clone carrying this TCR beta chain showed up just once. The antigen remains unidentified. Germline and junction disagree at one end, which may indicate a read error. This entry comes from a study of shared clonotypes between healthy human individuals. Genomic DNA of each subset was evenly split across several immunoSEQ plates. Using immunoSEQ multiplex PCR, the repertoire was profiled, and TCRdb retains in-frame clones only, with some absent. The sample shows 850,000 to 1,200,000 clones, under 80% of them seen only once. Study-level points and caveats: Clonotypes shared by all four donors outscored non-shared clonotypes in generation probability.

The TCR originated in a man aged 18 to 29 in good health. The sequenced material came from memory CD4+ T cells sorted from blood. The subset here: CD45RA-negative fraction.

CDR3 DNA: TGTGCCAGCAGCTTAAGCTCAAAGCAGGTCTTC. Its protein product is CASSLSSKQVF. This chain links TRBV14 with TRBJ2-1; D not resolved. CDR1 is SGHDN and CDR2 is FVKESK in the germline V gene. The CDR3 contains 11 residues.